Listed below are T cell receptor beta chains from one sample, sequenced in a study of blood T cell repertoires in COVID-19. Sequenced by immunoSEQ multiplex PCR; TCRdb stores in-frame clones only, minus some. The sample contains about 97,000 clones, roughly 80% of which appear only once. Sequencing used peripheral blood. These receptors came from a man aged 55 to 70 with acute or convalescent COVID-19. Each CDR3 is given with its conserved first and last residue. D genes are given only for firm matches. Not every row has a clone size; where given, it reads once, few, many or a size class.

V,D,size,J,CDR3
TRBV21-1,-,once,TRBJ2-1,CASSLTGGTSGGANSYNEQFF
TRBV20-1,-,-,TRBJ2-7,CRAGSIYEQYF
TRBV7-2,-,-,TRBJ2-5,CASSPGTPETQYF
TRBV15,TRBD2,-,TRBJ2-3,CATSRPVSSSGRGYTDTQYF
TRBV6-5,-,once,TRBJ1-1,CASNPLRREGTEAFF
TRBV10-1,TRBD2,-,TRBJ2-4,CASSPGTSGSGAKNIQYF
TRBV6-5,-,-,TRBJ2-3,CASSSRTDTQYF
TRBV11-2,TRBD2,-,TRBJ2-7,CASSQGLAGSYEQYF
TRBV9,TRBD2,-,TRBJ2-7,CASSPLPREGGEQYF
TRBV7-2,TRBD1,-,TRBJ1-6,CASSLFGQGANNSPLHF
TRBV6-5,-,-,TRBJ1-2,CASLLEANYGYTF
TRBV5-4,-,-,TRBJ2-2,CASSVSSQTGELFF
TRBV9,TRBD2,-,TRBJ2-3,CASSVVSSGGVKSTDTQYF
TRBV2,-,once,TRBJ2-1,CASSEFSGNEQFF
TRBV2,TRBD1,-,TRBJ2-3,CASRAGGRGFTDTQYF
TRBV7-2,TRBD1,-,TRBJ1-6,CASSLTGQGYSPLHF
TRBV2,TRBD2,-,TRBJ2-3,CASLGGRLGLSTDTQYF
TRBV10-3,-,-,TRBJ2-7,CAISQVWYEQYF
TRBV7-9,-,once,TRBJ2-7,CASSLGTVAEQYF
TRBV29-1,-,few,TRBJ2-5,CSVEDRGVGETQYF
TRBV27,TRBD1,-,TRBJ2-1,CASSFPTGVKINEQFF
TRBV3-1/TRBV3-2,TRBD1,few,TRBJ2-7,CASSTDRSHEQYF
TRBV15,-,-,TRBJ1-2,CATSRETGLPYGYTF
TRBV25-1,-,-,TRBJ1-6,CASKGWASTGRESPLHF
TRBV5-1,TRBD2,-,TRBJ2-1,CASSPPSGEQFF
TRBV10-3,TRBD2,-,TRBJ2-1,CAITPAGTYNEQFF
TRBV3-1/TRBV3-2,-,-,TRBJ2-7,CASSQISRWYF
TRBV12-3/TRBV12-4,-,once,TRBJ2-5,CASSFEQVETQYF
TRBV2,-,-,TRBJ2-3,CASSPTLASDTQYF
TRBV28,-,once,TRBJ2-7,CASSLRGEGSYEQYF
TRBV12-3/TRBV12-4,TRBD2,-,TRBJ2-1,CASSFGGGLFF
TRBV12-3/TRBV12-4,-,-,TRBJ1-1,CASSLVAIEAFF
TRBV5-1,-,-,TRBJ2-3,CASSLSGFRADTQYF
TRBV4-3,TRBD1,-,TRBJ2-5,CASSQGDRRETQYF
TRBV19,-,once,TRBJ2-6,CASSIEYGSGANVLTF
TRBV11-3,-,-,TRBJ2-7,CASKGGPDFYEQYF
TRBV7-3,TRBD1,-,TRBJ2-7,CASSLSATGGIYEQYF
TRBV28,-,-,TRBJ1-2,CASSVDRLYGYTF
TRBV4-3,TRBD1,-,TRBJ2-7,CASSQIAGGSDEQYF
TRBV13,-,-,TRBJ1-2,CASSLRGRGVNYGYTF
TRBV12-3/TRBV12-4,-,-,TRBJ1-1,CASTPGEGGAFF
TRBV28,-,-,TRBJ2-2,CASSFAGRGTGELFF
TRBV5-8,TRBD2,-,TRBJ2-1,CASSLGGGGARNEQFF
TRBV11-2,TRBD2,-,TRBJ2-7,CASSGSGRRSEQYF
TRBV5-1,-,-,TRBJ2-1,CASSLGAGTYNEQFF
TRBV11-3,-,-,TRBJ1-1,CASSSKFRASNTEAFF
TRBV4-2,-,-,TRBJ2-7,CASSPSGGTAIGYEQYF
TRBV9,-,once,TRBJ1-5,CASSPQGGLGQPQHF
TRBV6-1,-,-,TRBJ1-2,CASSEFSRGNYGYTF
TRBV3-1/TRBV3-2,-,-,TRBJ1-4,CASSQTPGLGEEKLFF